This T cell receptor beta chain was sequenced during a study of T cells in severe cutaneous drug reactions (dated by TCRdb to 2018 to 2020). Regarding the study in general: Patients were recruited between the early 2010s and the late 2010s from Taiwan, Thailand and a European registry network. Enrollment was limited to patients whose SJS/TEN or DRESS diagnosis was probable or definite according to RegiSCAR criteria. The Naranjo algorithm and the ALDEN drug causality algorithm were used to assign the culprit drug. Blister fluids/cells, PBMC and other biological samples were taken from patients in the acute stage or the recovery stage. The study paired bulk TCR sequencing with single-cell sequencing, quantitative PCR validation, functional assays and transgenic mouse experiments. To build the libraries, iRepertoire multiplex PCR was used, and the authors pointed to a comparison in which iRepertoire and 5' RACE methods, with or without UMI, captured abundant clonotypes similarly. The study at large found these results: A strong increase in TRBV12-4 usage was observed in CBZ-SJS/TEN patients, with averages of 25% to 40% in blister cells and roughly 5.4% in PBMC. A public TCRbeta CDR3 was found in all seven CBZ-SJS/TEN blister samples (mean approximately 14%) but was undetectable or scarce in tolerant-control and healthy-donor PBMC. Whether the public TCR generalizes to SJS/TEN caused by other drugs was noted by the authors as still needing further study.

Turning to this clonotype: Which antigen it targets is not known.

Library preparation used the iRepertoire multiplex PCR system with TCR subtype-specific primers for both bulk and single-cell sequencing. Multiplex PCR using primers aimed at the V, D and J gene regions produced the bulk TCR beta libraries. Bulk TCR library preparation used roughly 85-500 ng of RNA per sample as input. Bulk TCR beta amplicons were sequenced on an Illumina MiSeq. In the authors' own workflow: Quality control steps removed sample misassignments and low-quality sequencing reads. CDR3 was defined as the amino acids lying between the Y[YFLI]C motif of the V-gene and the [FW]GXGT motif of the J-segment. CDR3 clonotypes and TRBV and TRBJ gene assignments were based on the IMGT database. For each sample, TRBV expression was normalized against the mean for the same gene in PBMC from over 35 healthy donors. The reads, reprocessed by TCRdb, yield one row per CDR3 protein sequence and no DNA. What appears here as the V and J calls and clone size reflects TCRdb's work, not the paper's. The table kept for this sample lists over 20,000 distinct CDR3 sequences. The top ten hold 6.5% to 8% of the sample.

The donors whose samples were sequenced had carbamazepine-induced Stevens-Johnson syndrome or toxic epidermal necrolysis (CBZ-SJS/TEN). Peripheral blood repertoires came from CBZ-SJS/TEN patients of Han Chinese (about 5) and European (roughly 6) origin. To search for drug-specific clonotypes, the T cell receptor repertoires of patients with drug-induced severe cutaneous adverse reactions were profiled by next-generation sequencing. The RNA was isolated from either blister cells of skin lesions or peripheral blood mononuclear cells. From its cysteine to its phenylalanine, the CDR3 spans 19 amino acids. Only the protein sequence is given. Based on the germline V gene, the CDR1 and CDR2 sequences are SGHRS and YFSETQ.

Material for sequencing was PBMCs. This sequence originates from a human donor with toxic epidermal necrolysis, a severe cutaneous drug reaction. The rearranged chain carries TRBV5-1 and TRBJ1-1; TCRdb returns TRBD1, unconfirmable since there is no DNA. The CDR3 amino acid sequence is: CASSSDRGLHRGLNTEAFF.